This T cell receptor (beta chain) was recorded in a study of cytomegalovirus exposure and HLA in healthy donors. Study-wide results and caveats: An ancestry cluster, one associated with Asian ancestry, reportedly showed fewer N-insertions than the 666-donor mean in a later analysis. Later examination showed HLA-associated TCR beta chains had greater clonal expansion than equally common others. Most of the TCR beta V segments (in an earlier analysis) were productive either about 87% or about 30% of the time.

Germline V gene lookup returns CDR1 MRHNA and CDR2 SNTAGT. The CDR3 has 15 amino acids. Trimming pared 3 bases from V and 4 bases from J, leaving 14 bases between. Primers: 60 Vbeta forward and 13 Jbeta reverse. The repertoire was sequenced with immunoSEQ multiplex PCR; TCRdb's copy has only in-frame clones and lacks some. The data hold some 150,000 clones, with approximately 85% observed a single time. With regard to this clone: Its specificity is unknown.

The chain employs TRBV6-4 and TRBJ2-3; the D gene is possibly TRBD2 (7 bases). Input material: PBMCs. This TCR was recovered from a man aged 50 or older in good health and CMV-seropositive. CDR3 sequence (DNA): TGTGCCAGCAGTGAACGGGGGGCCTTGGCAGATACGCAGTATTTT. Protein product: CASSERGALADTQYF.